The rows below give T cell receptor beta chains drawn from one sample of a study of T cells of healthy individuals. Via MiXCR, TCRdb re-called the 5' RACE reads, giving one row per CDR3 protein. The data show about 41,000 distinct CDR3 sequences, about 4.5% seen once. Every receptor here comes from a human donor in good health. CDR3s include the opening cysteine and the closing phenylalanine or tryptophan. The D gene is left open where the match is weak. For some rows the clone size is stated as once, few or many, or as a class when expanded; others skip it.

size: .
J: TRBJ1-1
V: TRBV6-5
D: TRBD1
DNA: TGTGCCAGCAGTTACACGAAAGGACAGGGGAACACTGAAGCTTTCTTT
CDR3: CASSYTKGQGNTEAFF

size: .
J: TRBJ2-1
V: TRBV6-2/TRBV6-3
D: .
DNA: TGTGCCAGCAGTACGGGGGACCCCCTCGTCCCCAATGAGCAGTTCTTC
CDR3: CASSTGDPLVPNEQFF

size: few
J: TRBJ1-1
V: TRBV2
D: TRBD1
DNA: TGTGCCAGCAGATCTAGGGGACAGGGCGACACTGAAGCTTTCTTT
CDR3: CASRSRGQGDTEAFF

size: few
J: TRBJ2-7
V: TRBV28
D: .
DNA: TGTGCCAGCAGTTTCGACAGGCGATACGAGCAGTACTTC
CDR3: CASSFDRRYEQYF

size: few
J: TRBJ1-2
V: TRBV19
D: TRBD1
DNA: TGTGCCAGTTACAGGGGACAGGGGGCCTCTGGCTACACCTTC
CDR3: CASYRGQGASGYTF

size: many
J: TRBJ2-1
V: TRBV12-3/TRBV12-4
D: TRBD1
DNA: TGTGCCAGCAGTTTTCCCGGGGACAGGGTATCAGAGGAGCAGTTCTTC
CDR3: CASSFPGDRVSEEQFF

size: many
J: TRBJ2-7
V: TRBV6-5
D: TRBD1
DNA: TGTGCCAGCAGTGACTCGGGACAGGCCTCCTACGAGCAGTACTTC
CDR3: CASSDSGQASYEQYF

size: many
J: TRBJ1-4
V: TRBV3-1
D: TRBD1
DNA: TGTGCCAGCAGCCAAAACCCGACAGGGAATGAAAAACTGTTTTTT
CDR3: CASSQNPTGNEKLFF

size: medium-sized
J: TRBJ2-3
V: TRBV4-1
D: TRBD2
DNA: TGCGCCAGCAGCCCTTCTAGCGGGGGGGGCACAGATACGCAGTATTTT
CDR3: CASSPSSGGGTDTQYF

size: few
J: TRBJ1-1
V: TRBV10-2
D: TRBD1
DNA: TGCGCCAGCAGTGAGCCGACAGGGGGCAATAGGGGCACTGAAGCTTTCTTT
CDR3: CASSEPTGGNRGTEAFF

size: .
J: TRBJ2-3
V: TRBV6-2/TRBV6-3
D: .
DNA: TGTGCCAGCAGGCCAAGTCCGGGTACGCAGTATTTT
CDR3: CASRPSPGTQYF

size: .
J: TRBJ2-7
V: TRBV2
D: .
DNA: TGTGCCACCCGATCTCTGAGCTCCTACGAGCAGTACTTC
CDR3: CATRSLSSYEQYF

size: many
J: TRBJ1-1
V: TRBV3-1
D: .
DNA: TGTGCCAGCAGCCAAGAGCGTGGCAGAATGAACACTGAAGCTTTCTTT
CDR3: CASSQERGRMNTEAFF

size: many
J: TRBJ1-1
V: TRBV12-3/TRBV12-4
D: TRBD1
DNA: TGTGCCAGCAGTGACAGGGCTGAAGCTTTCTTT
CDR3: CASSDRAEAFF

size: .
J: TRBJ2-5
V: TRBV5-1
D: .
DNA: TGCGCCAGCAGCTTGGTTTTGGGGGAGACCCAGTACTTC
CDR3: CASSLVLGETQYF

size: many
J: TRBJ1-4
V: TRBV4-3
D: TRBD1
DNA: TGCGCCAGCAGCCAAGACGGACAACAGGGGATTGGGGAAAAACTGTTTTTT
CDR3: CASSQDGQQGIGEKLFF

size: many
J: TRBJ2-5
V: TRBV24-1
D: TRBD1
DNA: TGTGCCACCAGTAGTACAGGGGAGCCCTTCCAAGAGACCCAGTACTTC
CDR3: CATSSTGEPFQETQYF

size: many
J: TRBJ2-3
V: TRBV6-6
D: TRBD1
DNA: TGTGCCAGCAGTCCCCCCCCCAAGGGACAGTCCACAGATACGCAGTATTTT
CDR3: CASSPPPKGQSTDTQYF

size: many
J: TRBJ2-7
V: TRBV12-3/TRBV12-4
D: TRBD1
DNA: TGTGCCAGCAGTTTCTGGGACAGGGATAACGAGCAGTACTTC
CDR3: CASSFWDRDNEQYF

size: .
J: TRBJ2-7
V: TRBV18
D: .
DNA: TGTGCCAGCTCACTCCGGGACACGGTATCCTACGAGCAGTACTTC
CDR3: CASSLRDTVSYEQYF

size: many
J: TRBJ2-7
V: TRBV9
D: TRBD2
DNA: TGTGCCAGCAGCCCACGGACTAGCGGGAGGGGCGAGCAGTACTTC
CDR3: CASSPRTSGRGEQYF

size: many
J: TRBJ2-7
V: TRBV7-6
D: .
DNA: TGTGCCAGCAGCAAGCTTTCAGGAAGCTACGAGCAGTACTTC
CDR3: CASSKLSGSYEQYF

size: .
J: TRBJ1-2
V: TRBV3-1
D: .
DNA: TGTGCCAGCAGCCAAGATTCAGGGGACTATGGCTACACCTTC
CDR3: CASSQDSGDYGYTF

size: many
J: TRBJ1-1
V: TRBV11-3
D: .
DNA: TGTGCCAGCAGCTTAGTGGCTGGGACTGAAGCTTTCTTT
CDR3: CASSLVAGTEAFF

size: .
J: TRBJ1-4
V: TRBV6-1
D: .
DNA: TGTGCCAGCACATGGCAGCTCAATGAAAAACTGTTTTTT
CDR3: CASTWQLNEKLFF

size: few
J: TRBJ1-1
V: TRBV28
D: .
DNA: TGTGCCAGCAGTTTATTAAGGGATTTTGAAGCTTTCTTT
CDR3: CASSLLRDFEAFF

size: few
J: TRBJ1-3
V: TRBV20-1
D: TRBD1
DNA: TGCAGTGCTCACGCGGGCGGCAGGGGGCTTTCTGGAAACACCATATATTTT
CDR3: CSAHAGGRGLSGNTIYF

size: .
J: TRBJ1-2
V: TRBV12-5
D: TRBD1
DNA: TGTGCTAGTGGTTTGGTACTGAGTGGGACAGGCGATGGCTACACCTTC
CDR3: CASGLVLSGTGDGYTF

size: many
J: TRBJ2-1
V: TRBV29-1
D: .
DNA: TGCAGCGCCGGCCGAGGGACCTACAATGAGCAGTTCTTC
CDR3: CSAGRGTYNEQFF

size: many
J: TRBJ1-2
V: TRBV27
D: .
DNA: TGTGCCAGCAGGCCCCCAATGGGCGGCTACACCTTC
CDR3: CASRPPMGGYTF

size: many
J: TRBJ2-7
V: TRBV20-1
D: TRBD2
DNA: TGCAGTGCTAGCGGGAGGGAGATCTACGAGCAGTACTTC
CDR3: CSASGREIYEQYF

size: many
J: TRBJ2-7
V: TRBV6-1
D: TRBD1
DNA: TGTGCCAGCAGTGAAGGGACAGGGGCGAGCTACGAGCAGTACTTC
CDR3: CASSEGTGASYEQYF

size: many
J: TRBJ2-3
V: TRBV10-3
D: TRBD2
DNA: TGTGCCATCAGTGAGAGCGGGGGCGACAGAGATACGCAGTATTTT
CDR3: CAISESGGDRDTQYF

size: many
J: TRBJ2-1
V: TRBV13
D: .
DNA: TGTGCCAGTCGGGAGCGGGTGGCCCTGTCCAATGAGCAGTTCTTC
CDR3: CASRERVALSNEQFF

size: .
J: TRBJ2-1
V: TRBV11-3
D: TRBD2
DNA: TGTGCCAGCAGCTTAGGGACTAGCGGGAGGAACAATGAGCAGTTCTTC
CDR3: CASSLGTSGRNNEQFF

size: .
J: TRBJ1-1
V: TRBV11-3
D: .
DNA: TGTGCCAGCAGCTTATGGCGGGGGAACACTGAAGCTTTCTTT
CDR3: CASSLWRGNTEAFF

size: many
J: TRBJ1-1
V: TRBV29-1
D: TRBD1
DNA: TGCAGCGTTGCTTCCGGGACAGCGAACACTGAAGCTTTCTTT
CDR3: CSVASGTANTEAFF

size: few
J: TRBJ1-1
V: TRBV6-5
D: .
DNA: TGTGCCAGCAGCCCACGGGGGTCGACGAACACTGAAGCTTTCTTT
CDR3: CASSPRGSTNTEAFF

size: many
J: TRBJ1-3
V: TRBV7-9
D: .
DNA: TGTGCCAGCAGCTTAGGGGACTACTCTGGAAACACCATATATTTT
CDR3: CASSLGDYSGNTIYF

size: many
J: TRBJ1-3
V: TRBV19
D: .
DNA: TGTGCCAGTAGTTTCGCGACAGAAGCTGACGGAAACACCATATATTTT
CDR3: CASSFATEADGNTIYF

size: .
J: TRBJ2-7
V: TRBV10-2
D: .
DNA: .
CDR3: CASILGQAQGEQYF

size: many
J: TRBJ1-1
V: TRBV29-1
D: TRBD1
DNA: TGCAGCGGAGGGACAGGGGGCACTGAAGCTTTCTTT
CDR3: CSGGTGGTEAFF

size: many
J: TRBJ2-7
V: TRBV7-2
D: .
DNA: TGTGCCAGCAGCCCGGACTTCTCCTACGAGCAGTACTTC
CDR3: CASSPDFSYEQYF

size: few
J: TRBJ1-6
V: TRBV2
D: TRBD1
DNA: TGTGCCAGCAGGGACAGGGGTAATTCACCCCTCCACTTT
CDR3: CASRDRGNSPLHF

size: few
J: TRBJ1-1
V: TRBV6-6
D: .
DNA: TGTGCCAGCACCCCGGGCAGGGTCATGAACACTGAAGCTTTCTTT
CDR3: CASTPGRVMNTEAFF

size: many
J: TRBJ2-2
V: TRBV5-1
D: .
DNA: TGCGCCAGCACCGTCCTGGCTGGCTCCGGGGAGCTGTTTTTT
CDR3: CASTVLAGSGELFF

size: few
J: TRBJ2-7
V: TRBV20-1
D: TRBD2
DNA: TGCAGTGCTAGCTCGGCTAGCGGGGGGGGAATCGAGCAGTACTTC
CDR3: CSASSASGGGIEQYF

size: few
J: TRBJ1-2
V: TRBV12-3/TRBV12-4
D: TRBD1
DNA: TGTGCCAGCAGTTTAGGCAACAGGGACAGAGTTTATGGCTACACCTTC
CDR3: CASSLGNRDRVYGYTF

size: many
J: TRBJ2-6
V: TRBV13
D: .
DNA: TGTGCCAGCAGCTTCAGGAACTCTGGGGCCAACGTCCTGACTTTC
CDR3: CASSFRNSGANVLTF

size: .
J: TRBJ1-1
V: TRBV6-5
D: .
DNA: TGTGCCACGGGTCGAGGGAACACTGAAGCTTTCTTT
CDR3: CATGRGNTEAFF

size: many
J: TRBJ2-7
V: TRBV3-1
D: .
DNA: TGTGCCAGCAGCCAAGTACAGGCCTACGAGCAGTACTTC
CDR3: CASSQVQAYEQYF

size: many
J: TRBJ1-1
V: TRBV20-1
D: .
DNA: TGCAGTGCTAGACAGGGCAGGGCAAAGAACACTGAAGCTTTCTTT
CDR3: CSARQGRAKNTEAFF

size: few
J: TRBJ2-1
V: TRBV5-6
D: TRBD2
DNA: TGTGCCAGCAGCCCGGAGTGGACTAGCGGGATCAATGAGCAGTTCTTC
CDR3: CASSPEWTSGINEQFF

size: few
J: TRBJ1-1
V: TRBV6-1
D: .
DNA: TGTGCCAGCAAAAGTACAGGATATATGAACACTGAAGCTTTCTTT
CDR3: CASKSTGYMNTEAFF

size: .
J: TRBJ2-7
V: TRBV29-1
D: TRBD1
DNA: TGCAGCGTTGAACCCGGGACAGGGGGGCTCTACGAGCAGTACTTC
CDR3: CSVEPGTGGLYEQYF

size: many
J: TRBJ1-2
V: TRBV12-3/TRBV12-4
D: .
DNA: TGTGCCAGCAGTTTAGCTCTGGGCCCTCGGGGGGCGGACTATGGCTACACCTTC
CDR3: CASSLALGPRGADYGYTF

size: many
J: TRBJ1-2
V: TRBV4-1
D: .
DNA: TGCGCCAGCAGCCAAGATGTCACCCGATATGGCTACACCTTC
CDR3: CASSQDVTRYGYTF

size: many
J: TRBJ2-1
V: TRBV29-1
D: TRBD2
DNA: TGCAGCGTTGGGACTAGCGGGAGCTCCTACAATGAGCAGTTCTTC
CDR3: CSVGTSGSSYNEQFF